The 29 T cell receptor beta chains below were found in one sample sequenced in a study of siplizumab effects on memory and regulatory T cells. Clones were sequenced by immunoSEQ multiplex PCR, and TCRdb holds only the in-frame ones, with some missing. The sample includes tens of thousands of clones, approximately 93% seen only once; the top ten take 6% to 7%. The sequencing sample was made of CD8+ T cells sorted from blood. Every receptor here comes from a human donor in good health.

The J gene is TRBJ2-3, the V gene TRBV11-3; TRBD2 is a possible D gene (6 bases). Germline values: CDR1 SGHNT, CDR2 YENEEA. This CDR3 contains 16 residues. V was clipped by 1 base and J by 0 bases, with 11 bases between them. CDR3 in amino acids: CASSLVAGTSTDTQYF. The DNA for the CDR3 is TGTGCCAGCAGCTTAGTGGCGGGGACTAGCACAGATACGCAGTATTTT.

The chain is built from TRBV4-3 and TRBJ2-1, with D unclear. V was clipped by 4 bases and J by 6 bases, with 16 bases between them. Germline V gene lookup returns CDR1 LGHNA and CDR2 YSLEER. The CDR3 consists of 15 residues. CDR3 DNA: TGCGCCAGCAGCCCCTGGATGTCGCCTCGCAATGAGCAGTTCTTC. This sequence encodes CASSPWMSPRNEQFF.

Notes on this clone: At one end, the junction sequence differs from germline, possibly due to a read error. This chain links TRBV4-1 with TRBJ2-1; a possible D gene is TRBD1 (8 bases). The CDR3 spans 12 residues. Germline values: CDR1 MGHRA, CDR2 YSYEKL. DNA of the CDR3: TGCGCCAGCCGCCAACAGGGGGGGGAGCAGTTCTTC. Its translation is CASRQQGGEQFF.

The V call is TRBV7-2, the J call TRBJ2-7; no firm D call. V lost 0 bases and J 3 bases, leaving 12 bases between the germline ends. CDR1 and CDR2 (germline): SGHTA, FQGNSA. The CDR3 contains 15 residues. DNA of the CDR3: TGTGCCAGCAGCTTAGCTTGGGATTTCGGCTACGAGCAGTACTTC. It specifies CASSLAWDFGYEQYF. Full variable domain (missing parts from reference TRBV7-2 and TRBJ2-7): GAGVSQSPSNKVTEKGKDVELRCDPISGHTALYWYRQSLGQGLEFLIYFQGNSAPDKSGLPSDRFSAERTGGSVSTLTIQRTQQEDSAVYLCASSLAWDFGYEQYFGPGTRLTVT.

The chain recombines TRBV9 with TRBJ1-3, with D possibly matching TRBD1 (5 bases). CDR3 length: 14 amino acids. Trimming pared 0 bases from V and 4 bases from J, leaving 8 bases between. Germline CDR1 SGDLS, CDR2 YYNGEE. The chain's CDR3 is CASSVEGSGNTIYF. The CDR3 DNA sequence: TGTGCCAGCAGCGTAGAGGGGTCAGGAAACACCATATATTTT.

The CDR3 spells CASRPIARGMNTEAFF. CDR3 in DNA: TGTGCCAGCAGACCCATCGCCAGGGGAATGAACACTGAAGCTTTCTTT. V is TRBV7-2 and J is TRBJ1-1; TRBD1 is a possible D gene (6 bases). The CDR3 is 16 residues long. CDR1 is SGHTA and CDR2 is FQGNSA in the germline V gene. V lost 6 bases and J lost 0, with 17 bases in between.

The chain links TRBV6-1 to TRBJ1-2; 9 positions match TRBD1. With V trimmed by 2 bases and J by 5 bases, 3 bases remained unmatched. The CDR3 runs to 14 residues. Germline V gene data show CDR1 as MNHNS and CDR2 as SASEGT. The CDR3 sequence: CASSEYGTGYGYTF. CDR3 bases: TGTGCCAGCAGTGAATACGGGACAGGGTATGGCTACACCTTC.

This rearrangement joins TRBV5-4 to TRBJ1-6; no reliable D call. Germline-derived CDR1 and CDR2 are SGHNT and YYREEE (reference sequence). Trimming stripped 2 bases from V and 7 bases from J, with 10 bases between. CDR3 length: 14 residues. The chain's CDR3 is CASSFGRSNSPLHF. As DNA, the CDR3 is TGTGCCAGCAGCTTCGGACGGTCGAATTCACCCCTCCACTTT.

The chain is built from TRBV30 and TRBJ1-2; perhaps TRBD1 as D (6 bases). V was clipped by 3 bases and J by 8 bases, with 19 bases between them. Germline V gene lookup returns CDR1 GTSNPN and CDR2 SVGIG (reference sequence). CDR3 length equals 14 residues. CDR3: CAWSPGHALGGYTF. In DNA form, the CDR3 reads TGTGCCTGGAGCCCGGGACATGCCCTGGGGGGCTACACCTTC.

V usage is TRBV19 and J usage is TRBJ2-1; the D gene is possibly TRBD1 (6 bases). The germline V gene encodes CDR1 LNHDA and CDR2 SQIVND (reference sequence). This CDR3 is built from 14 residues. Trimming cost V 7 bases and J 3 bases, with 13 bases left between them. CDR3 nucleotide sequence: TGTGCCAGTAAGGTCAGGGACAACTACAATGAGCAGTTCTTC. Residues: CASKVRDNYNEQFF.

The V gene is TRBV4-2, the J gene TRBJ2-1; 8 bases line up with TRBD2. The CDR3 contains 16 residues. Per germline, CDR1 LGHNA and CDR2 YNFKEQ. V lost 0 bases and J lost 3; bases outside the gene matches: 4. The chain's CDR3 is CASSQEERELYNEQFF. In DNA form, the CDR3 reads TGTGCCAGCAGCCAAGAGGAGCGGGAGCTCTACAATGAGCAGTTCTTC.

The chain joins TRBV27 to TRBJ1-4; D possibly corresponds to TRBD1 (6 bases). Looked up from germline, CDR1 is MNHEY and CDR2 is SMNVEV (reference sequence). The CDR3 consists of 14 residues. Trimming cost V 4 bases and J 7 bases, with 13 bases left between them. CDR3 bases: TGTGCCAGCAGTTACCAGGGGAGGAGTGAAAAACTGTTTTTT. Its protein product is CASSYQGRSEKLFF.

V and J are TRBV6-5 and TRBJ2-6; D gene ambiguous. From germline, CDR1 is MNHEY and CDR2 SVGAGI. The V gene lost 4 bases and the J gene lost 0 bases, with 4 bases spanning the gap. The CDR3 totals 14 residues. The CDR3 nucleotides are TGTGCCAGCAGTTCGGACTCTGGGGCCAACGTCCTGACTTTC. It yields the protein CASSSDSGANVLTF.

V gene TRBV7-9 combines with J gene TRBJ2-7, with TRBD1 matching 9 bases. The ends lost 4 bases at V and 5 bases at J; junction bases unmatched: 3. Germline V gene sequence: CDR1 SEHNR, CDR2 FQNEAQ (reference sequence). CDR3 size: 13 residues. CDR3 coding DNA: TGTGCCAGCAGCTGGGACAGGGCCCACGAGCAGTACTTC. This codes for CASSWDRAHEQYF.

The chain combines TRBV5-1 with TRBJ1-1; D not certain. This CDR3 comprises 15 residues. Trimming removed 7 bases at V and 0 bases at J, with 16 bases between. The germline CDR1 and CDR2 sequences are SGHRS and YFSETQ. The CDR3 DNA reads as TGCGCCAGCGCCCCACCCGGCCGAGTGAACACTGAAGCTTTCTTT. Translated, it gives CASAPPGRVNTEAFF.

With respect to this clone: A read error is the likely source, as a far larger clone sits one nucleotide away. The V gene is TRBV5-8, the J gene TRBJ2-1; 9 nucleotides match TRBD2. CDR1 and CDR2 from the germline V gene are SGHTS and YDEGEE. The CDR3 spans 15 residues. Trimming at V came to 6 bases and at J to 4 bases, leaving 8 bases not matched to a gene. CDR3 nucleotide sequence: TGTGCCAGCACCCCTACTAGCGGGCTATACAATGAGCAGTTCTTC. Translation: CASTPTSGLYNEQFF.

The CDR3 bases are TGCGCCAGCAGCGGCGGGACAGGGCTCATCCACGAGCAGTACTTC. Translating it yields CASSGGTGLIHEQYF. V usage is TRBV5-1 and J usage is TRBJ2-7, with 9 nucleotides matching TRBD1. The germline V gene encodes CDR1 SGHRS and CDR2 YFSETQ. J was trimmed by 5 bases and V by 4 bases; bases with no gene match: 10. The CDR3 runs to 15 residues.

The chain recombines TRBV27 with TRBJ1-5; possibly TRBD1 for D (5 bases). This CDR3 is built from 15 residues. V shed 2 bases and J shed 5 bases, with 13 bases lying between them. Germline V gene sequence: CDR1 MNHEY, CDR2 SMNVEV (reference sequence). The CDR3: CASSLIGGYDQPQHF. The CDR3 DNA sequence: TGTGCCAGCAGTTTAATCGGGGGGTACGATCAGCCCCAGCATTTT.

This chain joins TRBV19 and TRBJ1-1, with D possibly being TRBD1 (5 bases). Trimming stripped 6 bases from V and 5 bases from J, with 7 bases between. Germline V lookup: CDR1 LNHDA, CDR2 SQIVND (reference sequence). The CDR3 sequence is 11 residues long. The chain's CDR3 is CASSRVTEAFF. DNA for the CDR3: TGTGCCAGTAGCAGGGTTACTGAAGCTTTCTTT.

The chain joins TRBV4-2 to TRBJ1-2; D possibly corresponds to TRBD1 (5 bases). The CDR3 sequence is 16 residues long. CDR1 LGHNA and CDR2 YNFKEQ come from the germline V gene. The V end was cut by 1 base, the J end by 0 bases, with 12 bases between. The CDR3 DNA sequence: TGTGCCAGCAGCCAAGGTGCGGGGGGAACTAACTATGGCTACACCTTC. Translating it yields CASSQGAGGTNYGYTF.

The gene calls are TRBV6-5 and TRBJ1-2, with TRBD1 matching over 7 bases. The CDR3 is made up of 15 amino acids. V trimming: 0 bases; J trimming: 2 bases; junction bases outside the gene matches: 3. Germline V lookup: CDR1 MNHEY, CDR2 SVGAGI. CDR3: CASSYSQGSNYGYTF. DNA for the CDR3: TGTGCCAGCAGTTACTCACAGGGGTCCAACTATGGCTACACCTTC.

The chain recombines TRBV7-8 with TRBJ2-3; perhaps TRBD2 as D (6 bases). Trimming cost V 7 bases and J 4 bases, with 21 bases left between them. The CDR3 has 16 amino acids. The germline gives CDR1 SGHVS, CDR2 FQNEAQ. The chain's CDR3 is CASTPTAGFVADTQYF. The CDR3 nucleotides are TGTGCCAGCACCCCAACGGCGGGGTTCGTCGCAGATACGCAGTATTTT.

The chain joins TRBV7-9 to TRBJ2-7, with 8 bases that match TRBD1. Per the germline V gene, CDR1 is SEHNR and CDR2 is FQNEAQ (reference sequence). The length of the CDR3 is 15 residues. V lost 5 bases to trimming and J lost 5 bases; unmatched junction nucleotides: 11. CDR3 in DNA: TGTGCCAGCAGCCCTGGACAGGGATTGGTAGACGAGCAGTACTTC. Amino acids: CASSPGQGLVDEQYF.

DNA of the CDR3: TGCGCCAGCAGCACAGGGGAAGGTCACACCGGGGAGCTGTTTTTT. Its translation is CASSTGEGHTGELFF. The rearrangement uses TRBV5-1 and TRBJ2-2; 7 bases align to TRBD1. The CDR3 is 15 residues long. V lost 4 bases to trimming and J lost 3 bases; unmatched junction nucleotides: 6. Germline V CDR1 and CDR2: SGHRS, YFSETQ.

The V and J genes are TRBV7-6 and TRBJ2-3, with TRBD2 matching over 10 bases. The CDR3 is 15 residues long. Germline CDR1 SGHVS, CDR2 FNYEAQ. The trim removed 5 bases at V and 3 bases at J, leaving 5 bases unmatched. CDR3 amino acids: CASSMGTSETDTQYF. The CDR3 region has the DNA TGTGCCAGCAGCATGGGGACTAGCGAAACAGATACGCAGTATTTT.

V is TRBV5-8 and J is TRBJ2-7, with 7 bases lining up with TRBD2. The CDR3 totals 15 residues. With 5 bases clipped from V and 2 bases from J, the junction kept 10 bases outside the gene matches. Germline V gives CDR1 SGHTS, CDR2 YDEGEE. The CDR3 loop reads CASSSRETGTYEQYF. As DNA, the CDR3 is TGTGCCAGCAGTTCGCGGGAGACGGGCACCTACGAGCAGTACTTC.

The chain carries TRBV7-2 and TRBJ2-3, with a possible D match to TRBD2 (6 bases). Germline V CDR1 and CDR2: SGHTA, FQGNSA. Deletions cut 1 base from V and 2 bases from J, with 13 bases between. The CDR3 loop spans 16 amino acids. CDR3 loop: CASSLVPGDLTDTQYF. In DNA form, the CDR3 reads TGTGCCAGCAGCTTAGTTCCGGGAGACCTCACAGATACGCAGTATTTT.

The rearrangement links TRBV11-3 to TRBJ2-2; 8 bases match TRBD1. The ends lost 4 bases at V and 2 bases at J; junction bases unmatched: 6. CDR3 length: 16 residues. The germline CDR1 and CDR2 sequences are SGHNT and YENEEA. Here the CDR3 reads CASSSRQGSNTGELFF. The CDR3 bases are TGTGCCAGCAGCTCCCGACAGGGGTCAAACACCGGGGAGCTGTTTTTT.

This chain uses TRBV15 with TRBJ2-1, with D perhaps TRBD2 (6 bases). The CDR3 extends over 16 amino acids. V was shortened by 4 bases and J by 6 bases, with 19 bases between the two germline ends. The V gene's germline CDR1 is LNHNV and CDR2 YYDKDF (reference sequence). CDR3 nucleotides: TGTGCCACCAGCAAGCAAACCGGGACTGGCCCCAATGAGCAGTTCTTC. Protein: CATSKQTGTGPNEQFF.